The 26 T cell receptor beta chains reported below all come from one sample, sequenced in a study of blood T cell repertoires in COVID-19. Only in-frame clones appear in the TCRdb table, and some are missing; sequencing was by immunoSEQ multiplex PCR. Found here are 300,000 to 350,000 clones, around nine tenths of them singletons; the top ten hold approximately 3.5%. Sequenced material: peripheral blood. These receptors came from a young woman who had recovered from COVID-19.

This chain links TRBV23-1 with TRBJ2-1; 8 nucleotides agree with TRBD2. TRBV23-1 is identified as an open reading frame with a role that is uncertain. CDR3 size: 16 residues. The V gene end was trimmed by 5 bases and the J gene end by 1 base; junction bases not matched to a gene: 7. The CDR3 nucleotides read TGCGCCAGCAGTGACATCAGCGGGAGTTCCTACAATGAGCAGTTCTTC. This sequence encodes CASSDISGSSYNEQFF.

The chain employs TRBV2 and TRBJ2-7; 7 bases align to TRBD1. This CDR3 is 14 amino acids long. Germline V CDR1 and CDR2: SNHLY, FYNNEI. V was pared by 5 bases and J by 3 bases, with 7 bases of the junction left unmatched. CDR3 bases: TGTGCCAGCAGTACCCAGGGGGTTATCTACGAGCAGTACGTC. Its protein product is CASSTQGVIYEQYV.

This clone was counted only a few times. J is TRBJ1-5 and V is TRBV6-2 or TRBV6-3; D is perhaps TRBD1 (5 bases). The CDR3 runs 14 residues. V lost 5 bases and J lost 6, with 14 bases in between. Germline V gives CDR1 MNHEY, CDR2 SVGEGT. CDR3 amino acids: CASSDYRQSQPQHF. The CDR3 region has the DNA TGTGCCAGCAGTGATTACAGACAGAGTCAGCCCCAGCATTTT.

V and J are TRBV9 and TRBJ2-2; D gene unclear. The germline V gene encodes CDR1 SGDLS and CDR2 YYNGEE. The CDR3 is made up of 16 amino acids. Trimming stripped 5 bases from V and 0 bases from J, with 14 bases between. The DNA of the CDR3 is TGTGCCAGCAGTCTAGTACCAGATACGAACACCGGGGAGCTGTTTTTT. Translation gives CASSLVPDTNTGELFF.

J is TRBJ2-1 and V is TRBV11-3, with 10 nucleotides matching TRBD2. This CDR3 is 16 amino acids long. From germline, CDR1 is SGHNT and CDR2 YENEEA. The J segment lost 4 bases and the V segment lost 5 bases, leaving 8 bases of the junction unmatched. The CDR3 protein is CASSPRGSGRYNEQFF. The CDR3 nucleotides read TGTGCCAGCAGCCCCCGTGGTAGCGGGAGGTACAATGAGCAGTTCTTC.

The V and J genes are TRBV6-5 and TRBJ2-1; 11 positions agree with TRBD2. With 4 bases clipped from V and 6 bases from J, the junction kept 8 bases outside the gene matches. CDR3 size: 16 residues. Germline V CDR1 and CDR2: MNHEY, SVGAGI. The CDR3 DNA reads as TGTGCCAGCAGTTTAACACTAGCGGGAGATGGCAATGAGCAGTTCTTC. Residues: CASSLTLAGDGNEQFF.

The chain couples TRBV19 to TRBJ2-2, with TRBD2 identical over 11 bases. V trimming: 8 bases; J trimming: 2 bases; junction bases outside the gene matches: 4. The V gene's germline CDR1 is LNHDA and CDR2 SQIVND (reference sequence). The CDR3 has 15 residues. CDR3 DNA sequence: TGTGCCAGTGGGGGACTAGCGGAAAACACCGGGGAGCTGTTTTTT. This codes for CASGGLAENTGELFF.

The rearrangement joins TRBV24-1 to TRBJ1-1; 7 positions match TRBD1. The CDR3 sequence is 13 residues long. Germline-derived CDR1 and CDR2 are KGHDR and SFDVKD. V dropped 7 bases and J dropped 5; count of bases not matched to a gene: 6. The CDR3 reads CATSANRGTEAFF. Written as DNA, the CDR3 is TGTGCCACCAGCGCTAACAGGGGAACTGAAGCTTTCTTT.

This chain uses TRBV11-3 with TRBJ1-3, with unresolved D. CDR1 and CDR2 (germline): SGHNT, YENEEA. Trimming cost V 4 bases and J 3 bases, with 7 bases left between them. The CDR3 length is 13 residues. CDR3 amino acids: CASSSDFGNTIYF. For the CDR3, the DNA is TGTGCCAGCAGCTCCGACTTTGGAAACACCATATATTTT. The full variable domain, with the rest looked up from reference TRBV11-3 and TRBJ1-3, is EAGVVQSPRYKIIEKKQPVAFWCNPISGHNTLYWYLQNLGQGPELLIRYENEEAVDDSQLPKDRFSAERLKGVDSTLKIQPAELGDSAVYLCASSSDFGNTIYFGEGSWLTVV.

CDR3 in amino acids: CASSVGSGEYYNEQFF. The CDR3 coding sequence is TGTGCCAGCAGCGTAGGTTCGGGGGAGTACTACAATGAGCAGTTCTTC. The genes are TRBV9 and TRBJ2-1; TRBD2 is a possible D gene (6 bases). Germline values: CDR1 SGDLS, CDR2 YYNGEE. This CDR3 contains 16 residues. V was shortened by 0 bases and J by 3 bases, with 13 bases between the two germline ends.

This sequence joins TRBV6-5 and TRBJ1-5, with a possible D match to TRBD1 (6 bases). CDR3 length: 16 amino acids. Germline CDR1 MNHEY, CDR2 SVGAGI. Trimming removed 2 bases from V and 6 bases from J, with 17 bases in between. The CDR3 here is CASSYLQGSSGQPQHF. In nucleotides, the CDR3 is TGTGCCAGCAGTTACCTCCAGGGGTCGTCTGGTCAGCCCCAGCATTTT.

This rearrangement joins TRBV24-1 to TRBJ2-1; 7 positions agree with TRBD2. CDR1 is KGHDR, CDR2 SFDVKD, per germline. Trimming cost V 5 bases and J 1 base; bases outside gene matches: 7. The CDR3 covers 16 residues. The chain's CDR3 is CATSAGRILSYNEQFF. CDR3 in DNA: TGTGCCACCAGTGCCGGGAGGATTTTGTCCTACAATGAGCAGTTCTTC.

Only one count was recorded for this clone. The gene calls are TRBV10-2 and TRBJ2-1, with D maybe TRBD2 (5 bases). The CDR3 consists of 15 residues. Germline values: CDR1 WSHSY, CDR2 SAAADI. Trimming removed 7 bases at V and 4 bases at J, with 17 bases between. The CDR3 here is CASISRASFYNEQFF. DNA for the CDR3: TGCGCCAGCATATCGCGGGCGAGCTTTTACAATGAGCAGTTCTTC.

The gene calls are TRBV3-1 (or the pseudogene TRBV3-2) and TRBJ2-1; unclear D gene. V was cut by 1 base and J by 12 bases, with 10 bases left in between. Germline V gene lookup returns CDR1 LGHDT and CDR2 YNNKEL (reference sequence). This CDR3 comprises 12 residues. The CDR3 DNA sequence: TGTGCCAGCAGCCAAGTGGCGCGAGGGCAGTTCTTC. This encodes CASSQVARGQFF.

This rearrangement joins TRBV6-2 or TRBV6-3 to TRBJ1-2; 7 bases are a match to TRBD1. In germline, CDR1 is MNHEY, CDR2 SVGEGT. Trimming at V came to 6 bases and at J to 3 bases, leaving 7 bases not matched to a gene. This CDR3 is built from 14 residues. For the CDR3, the DNA is TGTGCCAGCAGCCGACAGGGACAGTACTATGGCTACACCTTC. Translation gives CASSRQGQYYGYTF.

The chain links TRBV30 to TRBJ1-1; 7 bases map to TRBD1. Germline V gene data show CDR1 as GTSNPN and CDR2 as SVGIG (reference sequence). J was trimmed by 4 bases and V by 2 bases; bases with no gene match: 22. This CDR3 spans 19 amino acids. CDR3 sequence reads: CAWSRGGMAGGHSGTEAFF. The CDR3 DNA sequence: TGTGCCTGGAGTCGAGGTGGGATGGCAGGGGGGCACTCGGGCACTGAAGCTTTCTTT.

CDR3 residues: CASSFRQDPGELFF. For the CDR3, the DNA is TGTGCCAGCAGTTTCCGACAGGATCCCGGGGAGCTGTTTTTT. The chain links TRBV6-2 or TRBV6-3 to TRBJ2-2; possibly TRBD1 for D (6 bases). V was cut by 4 bases and J by 6 bases, with 12 bases left in between. Per the germline V gene, CDR1 is MNHEY and CDR2 is SVGEGT. The CDR3 consists of 14 residues.

This clone has only one observation. Other DNA sequences in the same sample also yield this CDR3. The chain employs TRBV29-1 and TRBJ1-1, with D tentatively TRBD1 (5 bases). The CDR3 totals 13 residues. V lost 4 bases, J lost 0 bases, and 9 bases lay in between. CDR1 is SQVTM and CDR2 is ANQGSEA in the germline V gene. The CDR3 is CSVVGGVNTEAFF. The CDR3 nucleotides read TGCAGCGTTGTGGGGGGGGTGAACACTGAAGCTTTCTTT.

This rearrangement joins TRBV7-8 to TRBJ2-7; 7 bases fit TRBD1. This CDR3 is 16 amino acids long. Germline CDR1 is SGHVS and CDR2 is FQNEAQ. The V gene end was trimmed by 2 bases and the J gene end by 2 bases; junction bases not matched to a gene: 9. CDR3 sequence: CASSLQPGTAPYEQYV. The DNA for the CDR3 is TGTGCCAGCAGCTTACAACCCGGGACAGCCCCCTACGAGCAGTACGTC.

J is TRBJ2-2 and V is TRBV3-1 (or the pseudogene TRBV3-2); 8 bases match TRBD1. With V trimmed by 0 bases and J by 6 bases, 9 bases remained unmatched. The length of the CDR3 is 17 residues. The V gene's germline CDR1 is LGHDT and CDR2 YNNKEL (reference sequence). The CDR3 DNA reads TGTGCCAGCAGCCAAGAGACAGGGGTCCGACCTTCCGGGGAGCTGTTTTTT. It encodes CASSQETGVRPSGELFF.

The genes are TRBV11-2 and TRBJ2-7; D is ambiguous. Between the trimmed V and J ends, which lost 1 base and 2 bases, there was a span of 12 bases. CDR1 and CDR2 (germline): SGHAT, FQNNGV. The CDR3 spans 15 residues. CDR3 nucleotides: TGTGCCAGCAGCTTAGGTCAGGTCACCGCCTACGAGCAGTACGTC. As protein: CASSLGQVTAYEQYV.

The V and J genes are TRBV24-1 and TRBJ1-1, with 7 nucleotides matching TRBD1. This CDR3 is built from 13 residues. J was trimmed by 12 bases and V by 5 bases; bases with no gene match: 11. CDR1 and CDR2 (germline): KGHDR, SFDVKD. Here the CDR3 DNA reads TGTGCCACCAGTGTACAGGGGCCCGGTGGGTCTTTCTTT. The encoded protein is CATSVQGPGGSFF.

The V gene is TRBV6-2 or TRBV6-3, the J gene TRBJ1-1, with D hard to call. The CDR3 totals 14 residues. The V gene's germline CDR1 is MNHEY and CDR2 SVGEGT. V was cut by 4 bases and J by 0 bases, with 9 bases left in between. CDR3 protein: CASSFGLMNTEAFF. CDR3 coding DNA: TGTGCCAGCAGTTTTGGACTGATGAACACTGAAGCTTTCTTT.

The V and J genes are TRBV7-9 and TRBJ2-1; 10 nucleotides match TRBD2. Unmatched junction bases numbered 2, after V lost 6 bases and J lost 0 bases. From germline, CDR1 is SEHNR and CDR2 FQNEAQ (reference sequence). The CDR3 length is 15 residues. CDR3 sequence: CASRASGSSYNEQFF. Here the CDR3 DNA reads TGTGCCAGCAGAGCTAGCGGGAGCTCCTACAATGAGCAGTTCTTC.

This chain uses TRBV5-1 with TRBJ2-3, with TRBD2 matching 11 bases. The V gene end was trimmed by 4 bases and the J gene end by 2 bases; junction bases not matched to a gene: 6. The CDR3 length is 16 residues. Germline V gene sequence: CDR1 SGHRS, CDR2 YFSETQ. CDR3 coding DNA: TGCGCCAGCAGCGTAAGACTAGCGGGACCCACAGATACGCAGTATTTT. Amino acid sequence: CASSVRLAGPTDTQYF.

The chain has TRBV14 and TRBJ2-2; TRBD2 matches at 10 bases. Germline V lookup: CDR1 SGHDN, CDR2 FVKESK. Trimming cost V 5 bases and J 7 bases; bases outside gene matches: 4. The CDR3 length is 14 residues. The CDR3 sequence is CASSLRLAGGELFF. Written as DNA, the CDR3 is TGTGCCAGCAGCTTAAGACTAGCGGGCGGGGAGCTGTTTTTT.